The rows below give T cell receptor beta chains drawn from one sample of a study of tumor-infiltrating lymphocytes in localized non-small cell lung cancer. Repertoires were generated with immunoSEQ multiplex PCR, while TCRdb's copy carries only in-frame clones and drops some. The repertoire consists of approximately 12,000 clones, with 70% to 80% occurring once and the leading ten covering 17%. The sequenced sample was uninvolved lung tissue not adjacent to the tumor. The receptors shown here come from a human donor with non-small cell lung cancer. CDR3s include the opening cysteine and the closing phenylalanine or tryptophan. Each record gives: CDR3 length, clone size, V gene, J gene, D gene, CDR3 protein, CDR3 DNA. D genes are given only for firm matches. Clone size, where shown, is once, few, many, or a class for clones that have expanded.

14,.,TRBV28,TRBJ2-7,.,CASSFPRDKYEQYF,TGTGCCAGCAGTTTTCCCAGGGACAAATACGAGCAGTACTTC
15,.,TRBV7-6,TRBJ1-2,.,CASSLAQGRGYGYTF,TGTGCCAGCAGCTTAGCCCAGGGGAGGGGGTATGGCTACACCTTC
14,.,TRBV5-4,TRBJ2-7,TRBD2,CASSLAGAAHEQYF,TGTGCCAGCAGCTTAGCGGGAGCAGCCCACGAGCAGTACTTC
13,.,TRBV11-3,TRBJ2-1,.,CASSLILGVEQFF,TGTGCCAGCAGCCTCATATTGGGGGTTGAGCAGTTCTTC
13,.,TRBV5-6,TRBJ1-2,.,CASSLDGRLGYTF,TGTGCCAGCAGCTTGGACGGAAGGCTTGGCTACACCTTC
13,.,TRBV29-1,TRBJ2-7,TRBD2,CSVLRGEGGEQYF,TGCAGCGTATTGCGGGGGGAAGGCGGCGAGCAGTACTTC
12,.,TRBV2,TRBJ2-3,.,CASTIDSDTQYF,TGTGCCAGCACTATTGATTCAGATACGCAGTATTTT
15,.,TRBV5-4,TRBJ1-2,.,CASSLDRSLFYGYTF,TGTGCCAGCAGCTTGGACAGGTCTCTATTTTATGGCTACACCTTC
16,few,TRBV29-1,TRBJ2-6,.,CSETGWRSPGANVLTF,TGCAGCGAAACAGGGTGGAGGAGTCCTGGGGCCAACGTCCTGACTTTC
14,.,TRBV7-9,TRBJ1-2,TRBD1,CASSLGQGDYGYTF,TGTGCCAGCAGCTTAGGACAGGGGGACTATGGCTACACCTTC
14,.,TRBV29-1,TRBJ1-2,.,CSVDRDDGGYGYTF,TGCAGCGTTGATCGCGATGATGGGGGCTATGGCTACACCTTC
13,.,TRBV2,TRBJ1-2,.,CASSELRGEGYTF,TGTGCCAGCAGTGAATTGCGGGGAGAAGGCTACACCTTC
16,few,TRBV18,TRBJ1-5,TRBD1,CASSAYRDSDNQPQHF,TGTGCCAGCTCAGCCTACCGGGACAGTGACAATCAGCCCCAGCATTTT
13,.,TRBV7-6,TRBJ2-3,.,CASSLQDTDTQYF,TGTGCCAGCAGCTTACAAGACACAGATACGCAGTATTTT
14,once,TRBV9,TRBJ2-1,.,CASSVADLHNEQFF,TGTGCCAGCAGCGTAGCCGACCTACACAATGAGCAGTTCTTC
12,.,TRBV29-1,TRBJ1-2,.,CSVERGIYGYTF,TGCAGCGTTGAGAGGGGAATCTATGGCTACACCTTC
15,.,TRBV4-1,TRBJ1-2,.,CASSQDLAGGYGYTF,TGCGCCAGCAGCCAAGATCTCGCGGGGGGCTATGGCTACACCTTC
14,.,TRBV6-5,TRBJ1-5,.,CASSYGNDNQPQHF,TGTGCCAGCAGTTACGGAAATGACAATCAGCCCCAGCATTTT